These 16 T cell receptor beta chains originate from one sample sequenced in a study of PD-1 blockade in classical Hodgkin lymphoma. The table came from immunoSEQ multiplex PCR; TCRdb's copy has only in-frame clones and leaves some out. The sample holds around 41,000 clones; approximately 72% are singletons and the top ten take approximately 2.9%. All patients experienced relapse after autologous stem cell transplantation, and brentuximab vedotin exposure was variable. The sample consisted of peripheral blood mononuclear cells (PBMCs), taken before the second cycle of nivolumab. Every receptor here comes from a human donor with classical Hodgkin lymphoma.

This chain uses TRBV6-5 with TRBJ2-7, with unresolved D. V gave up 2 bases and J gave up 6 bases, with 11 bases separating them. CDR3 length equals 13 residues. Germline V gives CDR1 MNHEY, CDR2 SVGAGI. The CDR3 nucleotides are TGTGCCAGCAGTTACGGGTCCCTCTCCGAGCAGTACTTC. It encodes CASSYGSLSEQYF.

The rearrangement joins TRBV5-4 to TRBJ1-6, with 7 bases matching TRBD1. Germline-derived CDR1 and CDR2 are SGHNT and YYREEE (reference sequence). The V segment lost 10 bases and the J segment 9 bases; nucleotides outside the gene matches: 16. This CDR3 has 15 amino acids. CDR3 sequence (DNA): TGTGCCTCCAGAACAGGGGCCGCGGGCGGTTCACCCCTCCACTTT. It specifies CASRTGAAGGSPLHF. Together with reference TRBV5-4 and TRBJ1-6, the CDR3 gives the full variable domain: ETGVTQSPTHLIKTRGQQVTLRCSSQSGHNTVSWYQQALGQGPQFIFQYYREEENGRGNFPPRFSGLQFPNYSSELNVNALELDDSALYLCASRTGAAGGSPLHFGNGTRLTVT.

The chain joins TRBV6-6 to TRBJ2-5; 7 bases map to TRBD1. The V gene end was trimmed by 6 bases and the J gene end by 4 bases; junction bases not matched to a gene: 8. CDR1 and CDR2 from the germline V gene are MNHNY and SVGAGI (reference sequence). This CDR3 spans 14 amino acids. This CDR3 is CASRLTGTAETQYF. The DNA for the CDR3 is TGTGCCAGCAGACTGACCGGGACAGCAGAGACCCAGTACTTC.

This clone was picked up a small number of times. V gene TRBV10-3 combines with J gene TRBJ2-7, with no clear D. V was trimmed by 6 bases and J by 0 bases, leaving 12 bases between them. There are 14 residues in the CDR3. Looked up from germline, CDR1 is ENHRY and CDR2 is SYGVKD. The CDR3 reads CAIRLYESSYEQYF. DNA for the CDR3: TGTGCCATCAGGCTCTATGAGAGCTCCTACGAGCAGTACTTC.

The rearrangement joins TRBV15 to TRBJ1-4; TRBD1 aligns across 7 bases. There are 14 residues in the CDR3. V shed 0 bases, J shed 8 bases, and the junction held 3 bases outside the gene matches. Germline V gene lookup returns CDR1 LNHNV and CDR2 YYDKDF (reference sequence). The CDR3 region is CATSRDRGAEKLFF. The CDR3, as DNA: TGTGCCACCAGCAGAGACAGGGGGGCCGAAAAACTGTTTTTT.

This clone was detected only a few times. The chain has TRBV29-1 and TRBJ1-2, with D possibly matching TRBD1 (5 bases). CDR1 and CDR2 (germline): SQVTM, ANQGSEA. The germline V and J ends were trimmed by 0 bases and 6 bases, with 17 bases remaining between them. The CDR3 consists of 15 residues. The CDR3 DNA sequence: TGCAGCGTTGAAGATGGGTTCCTGGGGCTGAATGGCTACACCTTC. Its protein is CSVEDGFLGLNGYTF.

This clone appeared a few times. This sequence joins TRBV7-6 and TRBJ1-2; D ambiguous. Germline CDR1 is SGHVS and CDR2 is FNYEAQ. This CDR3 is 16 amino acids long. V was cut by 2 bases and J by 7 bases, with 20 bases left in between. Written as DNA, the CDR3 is TGTGCCAGCAGCTTAAATCCGGGTTTGAACGTCGGTGGCTACACCTTC. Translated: CASSLNPGLNVGGYTF.

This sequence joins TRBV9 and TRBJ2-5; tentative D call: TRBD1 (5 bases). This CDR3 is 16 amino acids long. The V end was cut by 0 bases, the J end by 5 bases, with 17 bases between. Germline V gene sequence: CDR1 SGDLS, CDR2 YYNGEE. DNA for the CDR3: TGTGCCAGCAGCGTAGGGACAAGCCCTCTTCGGGAGACCCAGTACTTC. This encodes CASSVGTSPLRETQYF.

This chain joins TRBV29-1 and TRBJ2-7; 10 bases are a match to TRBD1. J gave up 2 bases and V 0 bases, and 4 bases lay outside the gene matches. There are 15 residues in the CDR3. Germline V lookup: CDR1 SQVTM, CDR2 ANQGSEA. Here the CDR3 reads CSVEDGTGVTYEQYF. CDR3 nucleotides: TGCAGCGTTGAAGACGGGACAGGGGTAACCTACGAGCAGTACTTC.

CDR3: CASSLLQEETQYF. CDR3 nucleotide sequence: TGTGCCAGCAGCTTGCTACAGGAAGAGACCCAGTACTTC. The chain recombines TRBV5-6 with TRBJ2-5; TRBD1 might be the D (5 bases). The germline gives CDR1 SGHDT, CDR2 YYEEEE. Between the trimmed V and J ends, which lost 1 base and 3 bases, there was a span of 7 bases. The CDR3 has 13 residues. Full variable domain (missing parts from reference TRBV5-6 and TRBJ2-5): DAGVTQSPTHLIKTRGQQVTLRCSPKSGHDTVSWYQQALGQGPQFIFQYYEEEERQRGNFPDRFSGHQFPNYSSELNVNALLLGDSALYLCASSLLQEETQYFGPGTRLLVL.

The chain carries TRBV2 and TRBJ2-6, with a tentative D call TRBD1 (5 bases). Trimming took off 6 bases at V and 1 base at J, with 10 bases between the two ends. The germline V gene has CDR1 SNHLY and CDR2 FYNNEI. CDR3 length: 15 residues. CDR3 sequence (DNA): TGTGCCAGCAGGAAAAGGGGTTCTGGGGCCAACGTCCTGACTTTC. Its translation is CASRKRGSGANVLTF.

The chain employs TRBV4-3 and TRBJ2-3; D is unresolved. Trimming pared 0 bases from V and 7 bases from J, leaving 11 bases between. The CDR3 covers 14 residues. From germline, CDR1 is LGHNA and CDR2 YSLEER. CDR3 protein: CASSQDRASHTQYF. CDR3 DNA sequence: TGCGCCAGCAGCCAAGATCGGGCCAGCCATACGCAGTATTTT.

CDR3 in DNA: TGTGCCAGCAGTTACTCGGTGACAGGGAGCACCGGGGAGCTGTTTTTT. It yields the protein CASSYSVTGSTGELFF. The chain carries TRBV6-5 and TRBJ2-2; 7 bases are shared with TRBD1. Trimming took 0 bases from V and 4 from J; bases not matched to a gene: 5. This CDR3 has 16 residues. The V gene's germline CDR1 is MNHEY and CDR2 SVGAGI.

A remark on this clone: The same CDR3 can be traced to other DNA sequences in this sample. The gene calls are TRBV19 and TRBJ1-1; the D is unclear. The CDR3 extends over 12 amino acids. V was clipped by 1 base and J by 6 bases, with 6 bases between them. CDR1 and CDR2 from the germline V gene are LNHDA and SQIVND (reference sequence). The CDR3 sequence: CASSIGGPEAFF. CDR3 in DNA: TGTGCCAGTAGTATAGGAGGCCCTGAAGCTTTCTTT.

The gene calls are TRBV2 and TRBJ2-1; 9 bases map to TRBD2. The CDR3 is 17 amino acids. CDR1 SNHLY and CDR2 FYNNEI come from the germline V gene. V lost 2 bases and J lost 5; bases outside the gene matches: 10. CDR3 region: CASSENPLAGSNNEQFF. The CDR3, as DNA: TGTGCCAGCAGTGAAAACCCACTAGCGGGCTCAAACAATGAGCAGTTCTTC.

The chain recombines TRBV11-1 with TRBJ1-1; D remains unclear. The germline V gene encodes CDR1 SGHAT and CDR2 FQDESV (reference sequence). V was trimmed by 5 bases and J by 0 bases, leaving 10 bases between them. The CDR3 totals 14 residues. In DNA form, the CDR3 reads TGTGCCAGCAGCCCCATTCTATTGAACACTGAAGCTTTCTTT. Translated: CASSPILLNTEAFF. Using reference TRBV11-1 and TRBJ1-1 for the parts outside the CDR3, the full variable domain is EAEVAQSPRYKITEKSQAVAFWCDPISGHATLYWYRQILGQGPELLVQFQDESVVDDSQLPKDRFSAERLKGVDSTLKIQPAELGDSAMYLCASSPILLNTEAFFGQGTRLTVV.